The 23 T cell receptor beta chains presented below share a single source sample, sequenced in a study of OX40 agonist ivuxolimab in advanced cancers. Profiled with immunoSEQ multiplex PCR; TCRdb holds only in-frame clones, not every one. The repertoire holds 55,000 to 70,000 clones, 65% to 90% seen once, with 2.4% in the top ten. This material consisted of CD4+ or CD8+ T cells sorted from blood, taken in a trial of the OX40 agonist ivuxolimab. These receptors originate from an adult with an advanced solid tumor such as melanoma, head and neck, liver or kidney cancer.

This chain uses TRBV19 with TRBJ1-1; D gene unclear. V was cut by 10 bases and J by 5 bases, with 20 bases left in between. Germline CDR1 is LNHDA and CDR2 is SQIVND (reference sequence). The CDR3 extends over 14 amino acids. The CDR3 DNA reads TGTGCCACCGGATCGAAGGGCTGGGGAACTGAAGCTTTCTTT. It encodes CATGSKGWGTEAFF.

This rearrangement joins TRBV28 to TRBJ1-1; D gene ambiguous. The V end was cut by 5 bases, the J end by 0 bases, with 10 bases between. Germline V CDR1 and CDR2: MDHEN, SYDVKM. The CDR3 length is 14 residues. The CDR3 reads CASSHGRLNTEAFF. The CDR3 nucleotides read TGTGCCAGCAGTCATGGACGGCTGAACACTGAAGCTTTCTTT.

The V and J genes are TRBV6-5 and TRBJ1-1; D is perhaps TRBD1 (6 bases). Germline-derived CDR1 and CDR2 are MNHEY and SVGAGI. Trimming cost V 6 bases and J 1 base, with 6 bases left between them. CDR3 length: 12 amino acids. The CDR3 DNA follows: TGTGCCAGCAGACAGGGGAACACTGAAGCTTTCTTT. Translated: CASRQGNTEAFF.

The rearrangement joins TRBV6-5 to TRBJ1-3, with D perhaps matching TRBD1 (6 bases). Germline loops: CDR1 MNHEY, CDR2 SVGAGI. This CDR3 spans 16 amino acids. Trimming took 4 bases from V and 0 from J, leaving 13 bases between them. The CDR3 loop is CASSSVGGNSGNTIYF. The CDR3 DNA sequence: TGTGCCAGCAGTTCAGTCGGGGGCAACTCTGGAAACACCATATATTTT.

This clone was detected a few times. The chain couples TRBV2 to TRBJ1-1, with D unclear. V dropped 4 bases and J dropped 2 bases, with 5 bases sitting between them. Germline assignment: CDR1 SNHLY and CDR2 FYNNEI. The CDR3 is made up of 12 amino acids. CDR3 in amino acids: CASSASNTEAFF. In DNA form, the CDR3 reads TGTGCCAGCAGTGCTTCTAACACTGAAGCTTTCTTT.

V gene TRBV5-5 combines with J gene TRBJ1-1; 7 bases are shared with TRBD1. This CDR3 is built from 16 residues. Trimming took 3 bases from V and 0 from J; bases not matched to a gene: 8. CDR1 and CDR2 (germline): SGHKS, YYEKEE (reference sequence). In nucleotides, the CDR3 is TGTGCCAGCAGCTCCACCGGACAGGTTCTGAACACTGAAGCTTTCTTT. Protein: CASSSTGQVLNTEAFF.

The CDR3 DNA follows: TGTGCCAGTAGCGACAGGGGGCTCCCAGAGACCCAGTACTTC. Translating gives CASSDRGLPETQYF. The V call is TRBV19, the J call TRBJ2-5; 10 bases match TRBD1. After removal of 6 bases from V and 4 bases from J, the junction contained 5 bases not matched to a gene. Per germline, CDR1 LNHDA and CDR2 SQIVND (reference sequence). This CDR3 region has 14 residues.

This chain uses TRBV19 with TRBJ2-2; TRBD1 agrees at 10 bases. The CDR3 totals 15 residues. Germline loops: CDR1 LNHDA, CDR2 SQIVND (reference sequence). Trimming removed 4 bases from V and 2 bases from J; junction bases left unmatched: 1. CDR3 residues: CASSRDRGNTGELFF. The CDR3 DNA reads TGTGCCAGTAGTAGGGACAGGGGAAACACCGGGGAGCTGTTTTTT.

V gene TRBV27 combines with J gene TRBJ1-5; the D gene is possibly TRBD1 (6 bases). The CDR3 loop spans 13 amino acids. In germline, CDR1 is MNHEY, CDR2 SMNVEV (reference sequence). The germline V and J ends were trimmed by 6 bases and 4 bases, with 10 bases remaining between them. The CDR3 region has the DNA TGTGCCAGCAGGGACAGCTTAAATCAGCCCCAGCATTTT. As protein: CASRDSLNQPQHF.

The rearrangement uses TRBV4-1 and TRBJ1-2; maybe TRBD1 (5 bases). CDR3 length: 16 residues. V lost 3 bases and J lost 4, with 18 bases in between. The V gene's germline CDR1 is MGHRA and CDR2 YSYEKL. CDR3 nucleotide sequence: TGCGCCAGCAGCCACCCGGACACATTAACGGTCTATGGCTACACCTTC. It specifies CASSHPDTLTVYGYTF.

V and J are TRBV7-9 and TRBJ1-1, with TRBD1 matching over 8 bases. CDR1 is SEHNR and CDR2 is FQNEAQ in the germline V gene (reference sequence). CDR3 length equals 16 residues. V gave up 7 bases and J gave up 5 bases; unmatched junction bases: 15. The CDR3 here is CASINQGAVGGTEAFF. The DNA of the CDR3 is TGTGCCAGCATAAATCAGGGGGCAGTAGGGGGAACTGAAGCTTTCTTT.

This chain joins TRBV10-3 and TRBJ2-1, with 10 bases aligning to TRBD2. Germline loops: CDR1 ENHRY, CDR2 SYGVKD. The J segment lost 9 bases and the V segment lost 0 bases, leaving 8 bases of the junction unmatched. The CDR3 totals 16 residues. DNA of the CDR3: TGTGCCATCAGTGAGTCTCGGAGCGGGGGGGCGGGTGAGCAGTTCTTC. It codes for CAISESRSGGAGEQFF.

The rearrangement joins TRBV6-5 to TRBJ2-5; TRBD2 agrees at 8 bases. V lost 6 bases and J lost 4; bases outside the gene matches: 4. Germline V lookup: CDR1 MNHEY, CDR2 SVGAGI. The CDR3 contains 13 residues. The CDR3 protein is CASSREGRETQYF. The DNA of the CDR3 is TGTGCCAGCAGCCGGGAGGGGAGAGAGACCCAGTACTTC.

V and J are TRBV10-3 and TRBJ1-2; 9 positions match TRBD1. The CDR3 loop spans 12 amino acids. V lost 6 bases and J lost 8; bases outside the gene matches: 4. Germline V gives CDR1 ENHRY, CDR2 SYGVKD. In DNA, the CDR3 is TGTGCCATCAGGGGGACAGGGAACGGCTACACCTTC. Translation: CAIRGTGNGYTF.

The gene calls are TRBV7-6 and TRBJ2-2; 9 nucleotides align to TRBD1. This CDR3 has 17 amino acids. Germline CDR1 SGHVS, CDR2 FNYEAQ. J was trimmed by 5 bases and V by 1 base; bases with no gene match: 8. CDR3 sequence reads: CASSLVLGQGTTGELFF. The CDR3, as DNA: TGTGCCAGCAGCTTAGTTCTGGGACAGGGCACTACCGGGGAGCTGTTTTTT.

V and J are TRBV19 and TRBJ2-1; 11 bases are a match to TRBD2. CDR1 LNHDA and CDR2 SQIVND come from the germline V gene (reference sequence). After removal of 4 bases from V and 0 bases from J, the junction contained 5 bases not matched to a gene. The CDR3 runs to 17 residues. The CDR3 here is CASSTLAGGSSYNEQFF. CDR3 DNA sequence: TGTGCCAGTAGTACCCTAGCGGGGGGCAGCTCCTACAATGAGCAGTTCTTC.

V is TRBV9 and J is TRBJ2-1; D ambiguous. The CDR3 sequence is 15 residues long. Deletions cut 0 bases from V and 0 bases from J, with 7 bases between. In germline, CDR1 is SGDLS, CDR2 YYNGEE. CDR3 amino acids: CASSVDKSSYNEQFF. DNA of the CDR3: TGTGCCAGCAGCGTAGACAAGAGCTCCTACAATGAGCAGTTCTTC.

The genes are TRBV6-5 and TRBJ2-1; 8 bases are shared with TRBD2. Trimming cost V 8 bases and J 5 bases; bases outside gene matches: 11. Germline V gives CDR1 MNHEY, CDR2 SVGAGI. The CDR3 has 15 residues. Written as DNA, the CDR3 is TGTGCCAGCGGCAGAACGGCGGGGGGTCACAATGAGCAGTTCTTC. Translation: CASGRTAGGHNEQFF.

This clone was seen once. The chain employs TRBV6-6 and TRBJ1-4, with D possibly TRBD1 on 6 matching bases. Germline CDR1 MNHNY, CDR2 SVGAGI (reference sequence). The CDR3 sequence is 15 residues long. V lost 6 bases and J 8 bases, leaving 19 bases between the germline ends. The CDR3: CASSPSQGLWEKLFF. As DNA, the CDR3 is TGTGCCAGCAGCCCTTCCCAGGGGCTTTGGGAAAAACTGTTTTTT.

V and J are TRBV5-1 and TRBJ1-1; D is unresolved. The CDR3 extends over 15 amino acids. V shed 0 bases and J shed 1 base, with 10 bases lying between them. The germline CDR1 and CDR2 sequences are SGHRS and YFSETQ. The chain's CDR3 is CASSLGSGKNTEAFF. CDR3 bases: TGCGCCAGCAGCTTGGGATCCGGAAAGAACACTGAAGCTTTCTTT. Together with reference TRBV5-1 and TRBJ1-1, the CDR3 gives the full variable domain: KAGVTQTPRYLIKTRGQQVTLSCSPISGHRSVSWYQQTPGQGLQFLFEYFSETQRNKGNFPGRFSGRQFSNSRSEMNVSTLELGDSALYLCASSLGSGKNTEAFFGQGTRLTVV.

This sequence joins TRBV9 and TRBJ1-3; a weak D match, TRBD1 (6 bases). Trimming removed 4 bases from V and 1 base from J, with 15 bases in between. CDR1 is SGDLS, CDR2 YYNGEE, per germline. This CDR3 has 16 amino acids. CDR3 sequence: CASSPGTRGSGNTIYF. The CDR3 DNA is TGTGCCAGCAGCCCAGGGACACGGGGTTCTGGAAACACCATATATTTT.

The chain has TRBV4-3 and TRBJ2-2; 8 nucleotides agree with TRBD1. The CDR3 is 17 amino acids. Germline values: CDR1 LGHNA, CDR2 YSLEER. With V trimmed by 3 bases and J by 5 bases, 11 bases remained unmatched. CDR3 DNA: TGCGCCAGCAGCCAGTCCGGGACAGGAAGTTGGACCGGGGAGCTGTTTTTT. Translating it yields CASSQSGTGSWTGELFF.

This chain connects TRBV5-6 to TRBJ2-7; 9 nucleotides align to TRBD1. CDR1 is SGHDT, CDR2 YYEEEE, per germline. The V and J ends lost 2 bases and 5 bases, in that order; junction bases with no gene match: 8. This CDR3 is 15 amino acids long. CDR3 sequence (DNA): TGTGCCAGCAGCTTCCGAGGGACAGGGATCAACGAGCAGTACTTC. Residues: CASSFRGTGINEQYF.